This entry lists 16 T cell receptor beta chains sequenced from one sample in a study of T cells in Graves' hyperthyroidism and ophthalmopathy. Amplification of TCR beta CDR3 regions was performed using RNA transcripts as template. During a first-round RT-PCR of the TCR CDR3, the HTBI primer set was used. TCRdb reprocessed the multiplex PCR reads via MiXCR and lists one record per CDR3 protein. Of about 510,000 distinct CDR3 sequences in the sample, around 43% were seen once. The specimen sequenced was peripheral blood or thyroid tissue (not recorded which). The source is an adult woman with Graves' disease, either hyperthyroidism or ophthalmopathy (not recorded which).

This clonotype was detected once. V is TRBV24-1 and J is TRBJ2-7; TRBD1 matches 7 bases. Germline-derived CDR1 and CDR2 are KGHDR and SFDVKD. V shed 4 bases and J 7 bases; nucleotides not matched to a gene: 9. This CDR3 is built from 14 residues. The chain's CDR3 is CATSDTGTDNEQYF. CDR3 bases: TGTGCCACCAGTGACACCGGGACAGATAATGAGCAGTACTTC.

The chain joins TRBV11-2 to TRBJ1-4, with D uncertain. Trimming took off 5 bases at V and 1 base at J, with 11 bases between the two ends. The CDR3 spans 15 residues. CDR1 is SGHAT, CDR2 FQNNGV, per germline. The CDR3 DNA reads as TGTGCCAGCAGCCCCTCGACTGGAACTAATGAAAAACTGTTTTTT. Its protein is CASSPSTGTNEKLFF.

As concerns this clonotype: A read error is likely, as this CDR3 ends without the conserved phenylalanine or tryptophan. The limits of the CDR3 on the DNA are not certain, so only TCRdb's listed CDR3 is given. The chain carries TRBV7-9 and TRBJ2-7; the DNA was not used to check the table's D call, TRBD1. 9 amino acids form the CDR3, both terminal residues included. Germline V gene data show CDR1 as SEHNR and CDR2 as FQNEAQ (reference sequence). CDR3 region: CASSLARDG.

CDR3 DNA: TGTGCCAGCAGCCACCGGGGCCATGGCTACACCTTC. Its protein is CASSHRGHGYTF. This chain connects TRBV7-9 to TRBJ1-2, with TRBD1 as a possible D gene (5 bases). V was shortened by 5 bases and J by 6 bases, with 10 bases between the two germline ends. Germline CDR1 SEHNR, CDR2 FQNEAQ (reference sequence). The CDR3 covers 12 residues.

In this sample, this clonotype turned up a few times. The chain recombines TRBV11-3 with TRBJ2-7, with 9 bases matching TRBD1. The CDR3 has 16 residues. Germline V gives CDR1 SGHNT, CDR2 YENEEA. Trimming at V came to 5 bases and at J to 1 base, leaving 9 bases not matched to a gene. The CDR3 DNA follows: TGTGCCAGCAGCCCAATTCACGGACAGGGGTCCTACGAGCAGTACTTC. Protein: CASSPIHGQGSYEQYF.

The chain couples TRBV7-2 to TRBJ2-7; the D is unclear. V shed 2 bases and J shed 7 bases, with 12 bases lying between them. The germline gives CDR1 SGHTA, CDR2 FQGNSA. The CDR3 totals 13 residues. For the CDR3, the DNA is TGTGCCAGCAGCTTACCAAAGAGCCGGGAGCAGTACTTC. Amino acids: CASSLPKSREQYF.

This clonotype was counted at least ten times. This chain uses TRBV7-8 with TRBJ1-4; TRBD1 is a possible D gene (6 bases). Germline assignment: CDR1 SGHVS and CDR2 FQNEAQ. The CDR3 totals 12 residues. With 6 bases removed from V and 14 bases from J, the gap between germline ends came to 16 bases. In DNA form, the CDR3 reads TGTGCCAGCAGTCTACAGGGAATTGAGCTGTTTTTT. This codes for CASSLQGIELFF.

This clonotype occurred many times. CDR3 sequence: CSARRDLNTEAFF. Written as DNA, the CDR3 is TGCAGTGCTAGGCGGGACCTCAACACTGAAGCTTTCTTT. The V gene is TRBV20-1, the J gene TRBJ1-1; possibly TRBD1 for D (5 bases). V dropped 3 bases and J dropped 2 bases, with 10 bases sitting between them. The germline V gene has CDR1 DFQATT and CDR2 SNEGSKA (reference sequence). The CDR3 has 13 residues.

This clonotype was seen a few times. The genes are TRBV10-3 and TRBJ2-7, with TRBD1 identical over 10 bases. CDR1 ENHRY and CDR2 SYGVKD come from the germline V gene. Trimming at V came to 10 bases and at J to 0 bases, leaving 6 bases not matched to a gene. This CDR3 spans 14 amino acids. The CDR3 loop reads CATTGQGVSYEQYF. The CDR3 DNA reads as TGTGCCACTACCGGACAGGGGGTCTCCTACGAGCAGTACTTC.

This clonotype has just a few counts. The chain links TRBV7-3 to TRBJ1-3; TRBD1 agrees at 10 bases. V lost 6 bases, J lost 0 bases, and 11 bases stayed unmatched. The CDR3 sequence is 18 residues long. Germline loops: CDR1 SGHTA, CDR2 FQGTGA. CDR3 coding DNA: TGTGCCAGCAGTTACTCGAGGGGACAGGGGTCCTCTGGAAACACCATATATTTT. This sequence encodes CASSYSRGQGSSGNTIYF. The full variable domain, completed using reference TRBV7-3 and TRBJ1-3, is GAGVSQTPSNKVTEKGKYVELRCDPISGHTALYWYRQSLGQGPEFLIYFQGTGAADDSGLPNDRFFAVRPEGSVSTLKIQRTERGDSAVYLCASSYSRGQGSSGNTIYFGEGSWLTVV.

This sequence joins TRBV20-1 and TRBJ2-5; no clear D gene. Germline V lookup: CDR1 DFQATT, CDR2 SNEGSKA (reference sequence). V was clipped by 3 bases and J by 1 base, with 12 bases between them. The CDR3 runs 14 residues. CDR3 residues: CSARRQDLQETQYF. The CDR3 DNA sequence: TGCAGTGCTAGGAGGCAGGACCTCCAAGAGACCCAGTACTTC.

V and J are TRBV5-1 and TRBJ1-5; D is possibly TRBD1 (6 bases). Germline V gene lookup returns CDR1 SGHRS and CDR2 YFSETQ. The V gene lost 0 bases and the J gene lost 5 bases, with 12 bases spanning the gap. This CDR3 has 15 amino acids. The DNA of the CDR3 is TGCGCCAGCAGCTTGGTTGGACAGCCCCATCAGCCCCAGCATTTT. Protein: CASSLVGQPHQPQHF. The whole variable domain, remainder taken from reference TRBV5-1 and TRBJ1-5, is KAGVTQTPRYLIKTRGQQVTLSCSPISGHRSVSWYQQTPGQGLQFLFEYFSETQRNKGNFPGRFSGRQFSNSRSEMNVSTLELGDSALYLCASSLVGQPHQPQHFGDGTRLSIL.

V is TRBV29-1 and J is TRBJ2-7; no reliable D call. The V end was cut by 4 bases, the J end by 1 base, with 8 bases between. The CDR3 contains 12 residues. From germline, CDR1 is SQVTM and CDR2 ANQGSEA. The CDR3 spells CSVVHSSYEQYF. CDR3 sequence (DNA): TGCAGCGTTGTTCACAGTTCCTACGAGCAGTACTTC.

In its sample, this clonotype was seen a few times. This sequence joins TRBV7-2 and TRBJ2-3; the D gene is possibly TRBD2 (6 bases). V was pared by 1 base and J by 5 bases, with 16 bases between. The CDR3 covers 16 residues. Germline lookup yields CDR1 SGHTA and CDR2 FQGNSA. The CDR3 nucleotides are TGTGCCAGCAGCTTAGTTTCCGGGAGCAGAGTAGATACGCAGTATTTT. This codes for CASSLVSGSRVDTQYF.

This chain uses TRBV7-8 with TRBJ1-2, with 7 nucleotides matching TRBD1. V lost 5 bases and J lost 7; bases outside the gene matches: 4. There are 12 residues in the CDR3. CDR1 and CDR2 (germline): SGHVS, FQNEAQ. CDR3: CASSTTGAGYTF. The CDR3, as DNA: TGTGCCAGCAGCACAACAGGGGCTGGCTACACCTTC.

The chain recombines TRBV20-1 with TRBJ1-4, with 7 bases that match TRBD1. CDR3 length: 15 amino acids. Germline CDR1 reads DFQATT; CDR2 reads SNEGSKA (reference sequence). V was clipped by 3 bases and J by 8 bases; unmatched bases: 12. The CDR3 loop is CSASGEQGRREKLFF. DNA for the CDR3: TGCAGTGCTAGCGGAGAACAGGGGAGAAGGGAAAAACTGTTTTTT.